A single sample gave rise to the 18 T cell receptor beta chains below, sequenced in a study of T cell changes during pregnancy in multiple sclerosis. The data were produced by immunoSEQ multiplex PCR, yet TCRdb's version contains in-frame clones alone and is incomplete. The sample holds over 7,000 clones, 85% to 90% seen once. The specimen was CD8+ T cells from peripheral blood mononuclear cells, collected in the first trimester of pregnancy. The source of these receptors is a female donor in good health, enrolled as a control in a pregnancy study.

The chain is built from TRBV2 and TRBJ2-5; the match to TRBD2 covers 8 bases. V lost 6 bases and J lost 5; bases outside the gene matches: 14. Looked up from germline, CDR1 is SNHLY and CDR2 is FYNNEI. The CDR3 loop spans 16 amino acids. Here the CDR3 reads CASRGAGGTAGETQYF. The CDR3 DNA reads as TGTGCCAGCAGAGGGGCGGGGGGCACTGCAGGCGAGACCCAGTACTTC.

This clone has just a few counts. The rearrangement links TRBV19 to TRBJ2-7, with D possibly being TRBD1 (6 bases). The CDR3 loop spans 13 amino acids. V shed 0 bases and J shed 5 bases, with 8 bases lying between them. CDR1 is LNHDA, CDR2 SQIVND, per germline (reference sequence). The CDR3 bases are TGTGCCAGTAGTATAGACAGGGGAAACGAGCAGTACTTC. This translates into CASSIDRGNEQYF.

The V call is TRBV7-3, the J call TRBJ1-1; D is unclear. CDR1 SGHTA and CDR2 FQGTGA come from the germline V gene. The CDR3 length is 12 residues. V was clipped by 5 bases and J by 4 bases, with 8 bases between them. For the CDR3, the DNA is TGTGCCAGCAGCCCGGGAGGCACTGAAGCTTTCTTT. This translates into CASSPGGTEAFF. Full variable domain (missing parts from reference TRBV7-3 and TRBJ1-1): GAGVSQTPSNKVTEKGKYVELRCDPISGHTALYWYRQSLGQGPEFLIYFQGTGAADDSGLPNDRFFAVRPEGSVSTLKIQRTERGDSAVYLCASSPGGTEAFFGQGTRLTVV.

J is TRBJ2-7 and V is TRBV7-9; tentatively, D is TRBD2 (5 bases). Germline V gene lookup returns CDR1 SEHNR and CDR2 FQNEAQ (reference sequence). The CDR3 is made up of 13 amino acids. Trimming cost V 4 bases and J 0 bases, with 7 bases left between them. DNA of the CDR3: TGTGCCAGCAGCTATGGGAGCTCCTACGAGCAGTACTTC. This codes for CASSYGSSYEQYF.

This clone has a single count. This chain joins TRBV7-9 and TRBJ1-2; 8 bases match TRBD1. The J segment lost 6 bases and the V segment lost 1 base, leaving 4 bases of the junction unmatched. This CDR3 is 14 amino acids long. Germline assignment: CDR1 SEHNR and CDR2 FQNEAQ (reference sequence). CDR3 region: CASSLGTGINGYTF. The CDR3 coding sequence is TGTGCCAGCAGCTTAGGGACAGGGATAAATGGCTACACCTTC.

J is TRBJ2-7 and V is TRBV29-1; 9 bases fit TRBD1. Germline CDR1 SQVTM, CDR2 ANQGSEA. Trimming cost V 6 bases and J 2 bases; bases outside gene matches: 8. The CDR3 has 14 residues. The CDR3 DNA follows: TGCAGCGTGACCGGGACAGGGAATCCCTACGAGCAGTACTTC. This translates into CSVTGTGNPYEQYF.

The CDR3 region is CASQRMSWETQYF. The CDR3 DNA reads as TGTGCCAGCCAGAGGATGTCCTGGGAGACCCAGTACTTC. V usage is TRBV6-1 and J usage is TRBJ2-5; the D is unclear. The V end lost 8 bases, the J end lost 5 bases, and 15 bases lay between the germline ends. The germline CDR1 and CDR2 sequences are MNHNS and SASEGT. The CDR3 loop spans 13 amino acids.

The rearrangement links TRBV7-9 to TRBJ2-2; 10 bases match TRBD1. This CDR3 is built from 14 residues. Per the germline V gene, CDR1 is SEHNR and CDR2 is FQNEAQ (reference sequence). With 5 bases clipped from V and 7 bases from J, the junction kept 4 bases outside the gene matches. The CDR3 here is CASSTGQGFGELFF. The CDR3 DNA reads TGTGCCAGCAGCACGGGACAGGGGTTCGGGGAGCTGTTTTTT. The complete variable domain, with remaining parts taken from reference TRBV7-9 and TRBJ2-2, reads DTGVSQNPRHKITKRGQNVTFRCDPISEHNRLYWYRQTLGQGPEFLTYFQNEAQLEKSRLLSDRFSAERPKGSFSTLEIQRTEQGDSAMYLCASSTGQGFGELFFGEGSRLTVL.

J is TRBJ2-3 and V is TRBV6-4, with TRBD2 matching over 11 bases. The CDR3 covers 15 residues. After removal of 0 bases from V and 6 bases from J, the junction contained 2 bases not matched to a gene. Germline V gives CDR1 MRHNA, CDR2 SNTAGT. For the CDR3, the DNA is TGTGCCAGCAGTGACTCAGCTAGCGGGGGGGATACGCAGTATTTT. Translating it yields CASSDSASGGDTQYF.

The DNA of the CDR3 is TGTGCCAGCAGGACTAGCGGGAGGTCGATATCCTACAATGAGCAGTTCTTC. Residues: CASRTSGRSISYNEQFF. This rearrangement joins TRBV2 to TRBJ2-1, with 13 bases that match TRBD2. Germline assignment: CDR1 SNHLY and CDR2 FYNNEI. The CDR3 is 17 amino acids. J gave up 1 base and V 6 bases, and 6 bases lay outside the gene matches.

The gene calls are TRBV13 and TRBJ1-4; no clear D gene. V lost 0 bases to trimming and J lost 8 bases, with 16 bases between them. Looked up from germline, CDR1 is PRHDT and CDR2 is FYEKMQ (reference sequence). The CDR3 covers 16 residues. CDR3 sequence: CASSLGRGEFKEKLFF. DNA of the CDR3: TGTGCCAGCAGCTTAGGCCGCGGGGAGTTCAAGGAAAAACTGTTTTTT.

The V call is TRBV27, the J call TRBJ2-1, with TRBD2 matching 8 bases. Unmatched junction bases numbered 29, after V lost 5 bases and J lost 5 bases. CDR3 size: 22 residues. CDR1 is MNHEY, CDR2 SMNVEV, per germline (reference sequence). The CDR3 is CASSQRGGGGTIWDLRDNEQFF. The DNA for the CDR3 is TGTGCCAGCAGTCAACGCGGAGGCGGGGGGACAATTTGGGACCTTAGAGACAATGAGCAGTTCTTC.

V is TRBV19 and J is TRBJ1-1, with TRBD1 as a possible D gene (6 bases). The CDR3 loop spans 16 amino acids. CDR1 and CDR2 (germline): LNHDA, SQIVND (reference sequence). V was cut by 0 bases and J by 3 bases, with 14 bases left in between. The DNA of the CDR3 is TGTGCCAGTAGTATAGATCAAGGGAACAGGGACACTGAAGCTTTCTTT. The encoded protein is CASSIDQGNRDTEAFF.

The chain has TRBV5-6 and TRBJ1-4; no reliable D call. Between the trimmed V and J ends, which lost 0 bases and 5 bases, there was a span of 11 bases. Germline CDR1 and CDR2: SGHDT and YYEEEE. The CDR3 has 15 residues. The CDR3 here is CASSLVRVPNEKLFF. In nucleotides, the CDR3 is TGTGCCAGCAGCTTGGTGCGGGTTCCAAATGAAAAACTGTTTTTT.

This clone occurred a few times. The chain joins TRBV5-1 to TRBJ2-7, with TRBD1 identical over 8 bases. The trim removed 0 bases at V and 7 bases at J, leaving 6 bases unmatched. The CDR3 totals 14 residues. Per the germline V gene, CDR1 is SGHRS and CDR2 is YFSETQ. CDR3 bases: TGCGCCAGCAGCTTGGCGACAGGGGCTTGGGAGCAGTACTTC. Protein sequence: CASSLATGAWEQYF.

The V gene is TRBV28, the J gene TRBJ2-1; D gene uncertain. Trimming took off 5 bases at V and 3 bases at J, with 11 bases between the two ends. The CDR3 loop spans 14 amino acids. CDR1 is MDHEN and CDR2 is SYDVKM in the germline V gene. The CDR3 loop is CASSSRGDYNEQFF. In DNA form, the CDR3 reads TGTGCCAGCAGTAGTCGAGGCGACTACAATGAGCAGTTCTTC.

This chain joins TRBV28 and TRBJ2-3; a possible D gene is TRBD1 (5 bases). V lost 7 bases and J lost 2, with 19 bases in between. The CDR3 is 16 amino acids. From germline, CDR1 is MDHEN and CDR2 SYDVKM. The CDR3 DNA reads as TGTGCCAGCACCCTATGGGCACAGGCGCACACAGATACGCAGTATTTT. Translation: CASTLWAQAHTDTQYF. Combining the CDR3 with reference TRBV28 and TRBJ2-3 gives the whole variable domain DVKVTQSSRYLVKRTGEKVFLECVQDMDHENMFWYRQDPGLGLRLIYFSYDVKMKEKGDIPEGYSVSREKKERFSLILESASTNQTSMYLCASTLWAQAHTDTQYFGPGTRLTVL.

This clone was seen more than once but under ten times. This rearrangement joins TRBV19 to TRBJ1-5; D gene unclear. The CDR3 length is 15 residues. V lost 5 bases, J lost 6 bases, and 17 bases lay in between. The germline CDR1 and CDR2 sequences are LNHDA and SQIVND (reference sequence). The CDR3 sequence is CASSWTGRGFQPQHF. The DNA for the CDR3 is TGTGCCAGTAGTTGGACGGGCCGGGGATTTCAGCCCCAGCATTTT.